One sample yielded the 28 T cell receptor beta chains listed below, sequenced in a study of early T cells in non-severe SARS-CoV-2 infection. TCRdb reprocessed the 5' RACE reads via MiXCR and lists one record per CDR3 protein. The profile shows around 23,000 distinct CDR3 sequences, about 5.3% of them singletons. Sequenced: whole blood. Every receptor here comes from an adult who was a healthcare worker with PCR-confirmed SARS-CoV-2 infection or an uninfected control (not recorded which).

The chain joins TRBV7-3 to TRBJ2-2; 9 nucleotides agree with TRBD1. Germline values: CDR1 SGHTA, CDR2 FQGTGA. The CDR3 runs to 16 residues. With V trimmed by 5 bases and J by 5 bases, 9 bases remained unmatched. The CDR3 here is CASSQGGTGRTGELFF. CDR3 DNA: TGTGCCAGCAGCCAGGGAGGGACAGGGCGGACCGGGGAGCTGTTTTTT.

V usage is TRBV20-1 and J usage is TRBJ2-1, with D hard to call. This CDR3 spans 15 amino acids. From germline, CDR1 is DFQATT and CDR2 SNEGSKA (reference sequence). The V and J ends lost 7 bases and 0 bases respectively, with 16 bases between them. The CDR3 protein is CSVGLPSSSYNEQFF. CDR3 sequence (DNA): TGCAGTGTGGGTCTTCCCTCTAGCTCCTACAATGAGCAGTTCTTC.

This clonotype was counted between two and nine times. This chain joins TRBV5-1 and TRBJ2-7, with TRBD1 as a possible D gene (5 bases). Germline V gives CDR1 SGHRS, CDR2 YFSETQ. The V end lost 3 bases, the J end lost 0 bases, and 7 bases lay between the germline ends. The CDR3 runs to 13 residues. The CDR3 reads CASSSQVSYEQYF. The CDR3 bases are TGCGCCAGCAGCTCACAGGTCTCCTACGAGCAGTACTTC.

This clonotype was counted between two and nine times. This rearrangement joins TRBV7-3 to TRBJ2-1; D may match TRBD1 or TRBD2 (5 bases each). The germline gives CDR1 SGHTA, CDR2 FQGTGA. Trimming took 5 bases from V and 1 from J, leaving 12 bases between them. This CDR3 spans 15 amino acids. This CDR3 is CASSPGTDSYNEQFF. In nucleotides, the CDR3 is TGTGCCAGCAGCCCCGGGACCGATTCCTACAATGAGCAGTTCTTC. The variable domain in full, completed from reference TRBV7-3 and TRBJ2-1, reads GAGVSQTPSNKVTEKGKYVELRCDPISGHTALYWYRQSLGQGPEFLIYFQGTGAADDSGLPNDRFFAVRPEGSVSTLKIQRTERGDSAVYLCASSPGTDSYNEQFFGPGTRLTVL.

The V call is TRBV13, the J call TRBJ1-3; no firm D call. The V end lost 2 bases, the J end lost 2 bases, and 16 bases lay between the germline ends. Germline CDR1 PRHDT, CDR2 FYEKMQ (reference sequence). This CDR3 is 17 amino acids long. CDR3 DNA: TGTGCCAGCAGCTTATATGCAGGAAAGTTCGCTGGAAACACCATATATTTT. This gives the protein CASSLYAGKFAGNTIYF.

The chain joins TRBV7-6 to TRBJ2-1; D is undetermined. The CDR3 is 14 amino acids. V was cut by 0 bases and J by 4 bases, with 7 bases left in between. From germline, CDR1 is SGHVS and CDR2 FNYEAQ. The CDR3 DNA follows: TGTGCCAGCAGCTTAGCGGGCGGATACAATGAGCAGTTCTTC. This sequence encodes CASSLAGGYNEQFF.

This clonotype was counted ten times or more. V gene TRBV3-1 combines with J gene TRBJ2-7; 10 positions agree with TRBD2. Germline V lookup: CDR1 LGHDT, CDR2 YNNKEL (reference sequence). The V gene end was trimmed by 4 bases and the J gene end by 3 bases; junction bases not matched to a gene: 3. This CDR3 spans 14 amino acids. The CDR3 DNA reads as TGTGCCAGCAGCCCGGGACTAGCGAACTACGAGCAGTACTTC. Protein: CASSPGLANYEQYF.

This clonotype has a count of ten or more. This chain links TRBV9 with TRBJ2-2; 9 bases are shared with TRBD1. Trimming removed 3 bases from V and 6 bases from J; junction bases left unmatched: 6. The CDR3 is made up of 15 amino acids. Germline V CDR1 and CDR2: SGDLS, YYNGEE. The CDR3 loop reads CASSALQGAAGELFF. CDR3 in DNA: TGTGCCAGCAGCGCATTACAGGGGGCCGCCGGGGAGCTGTTTTTT.

This clonotype was found many times. V gene TRBV7-9 combines with J gene TRBJ2-1; maybe TRBD2 (5 bases). The V end was cut by 8 bases, the J end by 0 bases, with 14 bases between. The CDR3 totals 15 residues. Germline V lookup: CDR1 SEHNR, CDR2 FQNEAQ (reference sequence). The CDR3: CASQLSASSYNEQFF. CDR3 DNA sequence: TGTGCCAGCCAGCTTAGCGCAAGCTCCTACAATGAGCAGTTCTTC.

This clonotype was counted many times. This sequence joins TRBV7-2 and TRBJ2-2; tentatively, D is TRBD2 (5 bases). The CDR3 sequence is 15 residues long. Per germline, CDR1 SGHTA and CDR2 FQGNSA. Trimming removed 6 bases from V and 7 bases from J, with 18 bases in between. CDR3 sequence reads: CASSLRTLRGGELFF. The CDR3 DNA follows: TGTGCCAGCAGTCTCAGGACTCTTCGTGGCGGGGAGCTGTTTTTT.

This clonotype was picked up many times. The V call is TRBV20-1, the J call TRBJ2-7; D may correspond to TRBD1 or TRBD2 (5 bases each). Germline CDR1 DFQATT, CDR2 SNEGSKA (reference sequence). The CDR3 is made up of 14 amino acids. V was shortened by 5 bases and J by 3 bases, with 17 bases between the two germline ends. CDR3 bases: TGCAGTGCTCAAGAATGGGACGGCCGCTACGAGCAGTACTTC. Translated, it gives CSAQEWDGRYEQYF.

This clonotype has a count of ten or more. The chain carries TRBV12-3 or TRBV12-4 and TRBJ1-3; no clear D gene. The CDR3 length is 14 residues. With 7 bases removed from V and 0 bases from J, the gap between germline ends came to 10 bases. The CDR3, as DNA: TGTGCCAGCAAAGGGCCTTACTCTGGAAACACCATATATTTT. It specifies CASKGPYSGNTIYF.

The chain uses TRBV7-2 and TRBJ2-5, with TRBD2 identical over 13 bases. With 1 base clipped from V and 0 bases from J, the junction kept 2 bases outside the gene matches. Germline CDR1 and CDR2: SGHTA and FQGNSA. This CDR3 contains 17 residues. CDR3 sequence (DNA): TGTGCCAGCAGCTTAGTGGGGACTAGCGGGAACCAAGAGACCCAGTACTTC. Protein: CASSLVGTSGNQETQYF.

This clonotype showed up many times. The chain recombines TRBV14 with TRBJ2-7; D ambiguous. Trimming took off 0 bases at V and 2 bases at J, with 5 bases between the two ends. The length of the CDR3 is 13 residues. The germline CDR1 and CDR2 sequences are SGHDN and FVKESK. DNA of the CDR3: TGTGCCAGCAGCCAAGATGTGGCCTACGAGCAGTACGTC. It specifies CASSQDVAYEQYV.

The rearrangement joins TRBV7-9 to TRBJ1-2; D call uncertain. This CDR3 region has 13 residues. The germline CDR1 and CDR2 sequences are SEHNR and FQNEAQ (reference sequence). Trimming stripped 2 bases from V and 5 bases from J, with 9 bases between. The CDR3 spells CASSLQQIYGYTF. The CDR3, as DNA: TGTGCCAGCAGCTTACAACAGATATATGGCTACACCTTC. The complete variable domain, with remaining parts taken from reference TRBV7-9 and TRBJ1-2, reads DTGVSQNPRHKITKRGQNVTFRCDPISEHNRLYWYRQTLGQGPEFLTYFQNEAQLEKSRLLSDRFSAERPKGSFSTLEIQRTEQGDSAMYLCASSLQQIYGYTFGSGTRLTVV.

At least ten counts were recorded for this clonotype. The chain couples TRBV29-1 to TRBJ1-2; 9 nucleotides agree with TRBD1. The germline V gene has CDR1 SQVTM and CDR2 ANQGSEA. The ends lost 6 bases at V and 9 bases at J; junction bases unmatched: 8. The CDR3 sequence is 12 residues long. CDR3 amino acids: CSVGKQGASYTF. The CDR3 DNA follows: TGCAGCGTGGGTAAACAGGGGGCGAGCTACACCTTC.

This clonotype was picked up a small number of times. This chain connects TRBV24-1 to TRBJ2-1, with 11 positions matching TRBD1. Germline values: CDR1 KGHDR, CDR2 SFDVKD. With 5 bases clipped from V and 10 bases from J, the junction kept 9 bases outside the gene matches. The CDR3 runs 15 residues. This CDR3 is CATSVAGQGAREQFF. The DNA of the CDR3 is TGTGCCACCAGTGTCGCTGGACAGGGGGCTCGCGAGCAGTTCTTC.

This clonotype has only a few counts. This chain links TRBV28 with TRBJ1-2; D is unresolved. V was shortened by 6 bases and J by 4 bases, with 9 bases between the two germline ends. The germline V gene encodes CDR1 MDHEN and CDR2 SYDVKM. This CDR3 contains 12 residues. The CDR3 here is CASRGSSYGYTF. CDR3 nucleotides: TGTGCCAGCAGGGGGTCTTCCTATGGCTACACCTTC.

This clonotype was picked up a small number of times. This chain uses TRBV18 with TRBJ1-4; TRBD1 agrees at 8 bases. Germline values: CDR1 KGHSH, CDR2 LQKENI. V lost 5 bases, J lost 8 bases, and 10 bases stayed unmatched. CDR3 length: 15 amino acids. The chain's CDR3 is CASSEAGGRDEKLFF. In DNA, the CDR3 is TGTGCCAGCTCAGAGGCAGGGGGCCGTGACGAAAAACTGTTTTTT.

As concerns this clonotype: An end of the junction does not agree with germline; a read error may underlie this. The rearrangement joins TRBV15 to TRBJ2-2; D perhaps matches TRBD2 (5 bases). This CDR3 is 13 amino acids long. Germline V gene sequence: CDR1 LNHNV, CDR2 YYDKDF (reference sequence). CDR3 bases: TGTGCCACCAGCAGAGAGGGATCCGGGGAGCTGTATTTT. This encodes CATSREGSGELYF.

In this sample, this clonotype turned up many times. The chain uses TRBV5-1 and TRBJ2-7; the D gene is possibly TRBD1 (6 bases). V shed 0 bases and J shed 4 bases, with 11 bases lying between them. This CDR3 spans 14 amino acids. Germline V CDR1 and CDR2: SGHRS, YFSETQ. The DNA of the CDR3 is TGCGCCAGCAGCTTGGCCGGGACACAATACGAGCAGTACTTC. This encodes CASSLAGTQYEQYF.

This clonotype showed up many times. The chain couples TRBV29-1 to TRBJ1-2; D remains unclear. CDR3 length: 12 amino acids. Trimming stripped 2 bases from V and 7 bases from J, with 11 bases between. Germline V gene sequence: CDR1 SQVTM, CDR2 ANQGSEA. The CDR3 DNA reads as TGCAGCGTTGAACGGCAATCAAGTGGCTACACCTTC. Translation gives CSVERQSSGYTF.

The sample holds a few counts of this clonotype. The chain is built from TRBV19 and TRBJ2-2, with D perhaps TRBD2 (5 bases). The CDR3 extends over 12 amino acids. Germline-derived CDR1 and CDR2 are LNHDA and SQIVND (reference sequence). V was clipped by 6 bases and J by 5 bases, with 7 bases between them. CDR3 residues: CASSRGTGELFF. CDR3 bases: TGTGCCAGTAGCCGGGGTACCGGGGAGCTGTTTTTT.

This clonotype was seen many times. V is TRBV7-2 and J is TRBJ2-1; TRBD1 matches at 7 bases. The V and J ends lost 9 bases and 1 base, in that order; junction bases with no gene match: 3. The CDR3 has 13 residues. Germline V gene lookup returns CDR1 SGHTA and CDR2 FQGNSA. CDR3 DNA: TGTGCCAGTGGACAGGTATCCTACAATGAGCAGTTCTTC. This gives the protein CASGQVSYNEQFF.

This clonotype was seen more than once but under ten times. The rearrangement joins TRBV29-1 to TRBJ2-1; D unresolved. CDR3 length: 12 amino acids. With 3 bases removed from V and 9 bases from J, the gap between germline ends came to 12 bases. The germline CDR1 and CDR2 sequences are SQVTM and ANQGSEA. This CDR3 reads CSVEWAAPEQFF. CDR3 nucleotide sequence: TGCAGCGTTGAGTGGGCCGCCCCTGAGCAGTTCTTC.

This clonotype was found many times. The chain carries TRBV4-2 and TRBJ2-5; TRBD2 agrees at 9 bases. Per the germline V gene, CDR1 is LGHNA and CDR2 is YNFKEQ. Unmatched junction bases numbered 7, after V lost 0 bases and J lost 5 bases. The length of the CDR3 is 16 residues. The CDR3 loop is CASSQDLSGRIETQYF. CDR3 DNA: TGTGCCAGCAGCCAAGATCTTAGCGGGAGAATTGAGACCCAGTACTTC.

This clonotype showed up many times. The V gene is TRBV7-9, the J gene TRBJ2-1; D is unclear. The germline V and J ends were trimmed by 5 bases and 9 bases, with 14 bases remaining between them. Per the germline V gene, CDR1 is SEHNR and CDR2 is FQNEAQ (reference sequence). The CDR3 runs to 13 residues. The CDR3 DNA is TGTGCCAGCAGCCCCGTTTACCCGAGTGAGCAGTTCTTC. This sequence encodes CASSPVYPSEQFF. Full variable domain (remainder filled in from reference TRBV7-9 and TRBJ2-1): DTGVSQNPRHKITKRGQNVTFRCDPISEHNRLYWYRQTLGQGPEFLTYFQNEAQLEKSRLLSDRFSAERPKGSFSTLEIQRTEQGDSAMYLCASSPVYPSEQFFGPGTRLTVL.

The chain recombines TRBV6-5 with TRBJ2-6; D might be TRBD1 (5 bases). Trimming stripped 9 bases from V and 1 base from J, with 13 bases between. The CDR3 contains 15 residues. The germline V gene encodes CDR1 MNHEY and CDR2 SVGAGI. The DNA of the CDR3 is TGTGCCAGTAGCAGGGATTCATCTGGGGCCAACGTCCTGACTTTC. Its translation: CASSRDSSGANVLTF.